This TCR beta chain appears in the sequencing data of a study of response to subunit inactivated influenza vaccine. Study-level points and caveats: After each seasonal influenza vaccination, few new T cells are recruited, the authors suggested.

TCRdb re-analysed the RT-PCR reads in MiXCR, keeping a single row per CDR3 protein. The data show approximately 530,000 distinct CDR3 sequences, roughly 13% seen once. Concerning this clonotype: The target antigen is unknown.

CDR1 SGHAT and CDR2 FQNNGV come from the germline V gene. Trimming removed 5 bases from V and 2 bases from J, with 16 bases in between. The CDR3 has 15 amino acids. Specimen: PBMCs from blood, collected roughly 6 weeks after vaccination. V and J are TRBV11-2 and TRBJ2-7; the D gene is possibly TRBD1 (5 bases). This TCR was sampled from a man between 50 and 59 years old who received an inactivated influenza vaccine. The chain's CDR3 is CASSPQGIWTYEQYF. As DNA, the CDR3 is TGTGCCAGCAGCCCGCAGGGCATCTGGACCTACGAGCAGTACTTC.